This is a list of T cell receptor beta chains from one sample in a study of blood T cells in healthy people across ages. From the 5' RACE reads, TCRdb called clonotypes with MiXCR, one entry per CDR3 protein. The table lists hundreds of thousands of distinct CDR3 sequences, 20% to 25% of them singletons, with roughly 3.4% in the top ten. Material for sequencing was blood. All receptors derive from a man aged 65-85 years in good health. The conserved cysteine and the conserved F or W are not part of the CDR3 here.

j_gene	v_gene	CDR3aa
TRBJ2-7	TRBV3-1	ASSQGLDTYEQY
TRBJ1-4	TRBV28	ASSRRTEKLF
TRBJ1-5	TRBV21-1	ASSKAEGVGQPQH
TRBJ1-1	TRBV18	ASSPGTGQNTEAF
TRBJ2-1	TRBV9	ASSVGLKLVTTGTSIYNEQF
TRBJ2-6	TRBV6-1	AGRQNSGANVLT
TRBJ2-7	TRBV12-3/TRBV12-4	ASSLGGQVYEQY
TRBJ2-4	TRBV20-1	SARLSYKEAKNIQY
TRBJ1-5	TRBV27	ASNHDRGLPHSNQPQH
TRBJ2-7	TRBV7-6	ASSPYPPGVGNEQY
TRBJ1-5	TRBV28	ASSDRTGRRTSNQPQH
TRBJ2-7	TRBV28	ASKVGSSYEQY
.	TRBV14	ASSQGRGPLYEQY
TRBJ2-5	TRBV20-1	SASILVAETQY
TRBJ2-5	TRBV7-2	ASSLGPGATQY
TRBJ2-3	TRBV2	ASSLTWNTQY
TRBJ1-6	TRBV5-1	ASGLEGKGNSPLH
TRBJ2-7	TRBV10-3	AIMASGSYEQY
TRBJ2-1	TRBV25-1	ASTGTGGLDEQF
TRBJ1-2	TRBV7-9	ASSRTDYGYT
.	TRBV5-1	ASSLAGENYNEQF
TRBJ2-5	TRBV20-1	SAKGGQGQETQY
TRBJ2-1	TRBV28	ATRRTSGSIYNEQF
TRBJ2-3	TRBV7-2	AGSFVHGGLTDTQY
TRBJ1-2	TRBV27	ASSLSPGGDWGYGYT
TRBJ2-6	TRBV3-1	ASSPRTGGAGANVLT